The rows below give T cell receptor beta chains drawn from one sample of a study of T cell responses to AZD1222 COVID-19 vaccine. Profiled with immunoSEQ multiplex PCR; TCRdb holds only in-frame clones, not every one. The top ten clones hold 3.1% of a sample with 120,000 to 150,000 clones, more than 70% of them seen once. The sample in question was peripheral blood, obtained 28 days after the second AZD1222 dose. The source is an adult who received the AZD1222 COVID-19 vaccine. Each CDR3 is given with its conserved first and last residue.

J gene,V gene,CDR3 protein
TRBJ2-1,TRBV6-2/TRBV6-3,CASSYRGPGQGYNEQFF
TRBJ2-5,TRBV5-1,CASSSSVSARGETQYF
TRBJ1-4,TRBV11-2,CASSQSRDREGEKLFF
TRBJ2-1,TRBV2,CASLLGSYNEQFF
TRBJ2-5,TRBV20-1,CSASSGDRAAQTQYF
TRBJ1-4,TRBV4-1,CASSQVGQGVEKLFF
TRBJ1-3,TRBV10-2,CASSPGTSGNTIYF
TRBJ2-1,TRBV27,CASNSLGGGWNNEQFF
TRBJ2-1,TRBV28,CASSLTGGYNEQFF
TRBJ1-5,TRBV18,CASSAQAAGVGLGYSNQPQHF
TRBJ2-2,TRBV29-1,CSVGRETGELFF
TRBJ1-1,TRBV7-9,CASSLAGSNKAFF
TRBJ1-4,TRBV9,CASSASGATNEKLFF
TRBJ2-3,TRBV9,CASSRDSTATYF
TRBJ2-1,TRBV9,CASSVAGLAVGEQFF
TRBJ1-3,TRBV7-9,CASRSSGNTIYF
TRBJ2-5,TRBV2,CASSDGGETQYF
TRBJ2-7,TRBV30,CAWTPAVPSYEQYF
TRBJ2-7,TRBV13,CASSSWLAGVGYEQYF
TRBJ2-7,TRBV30,CAWSIASGYYEQYF
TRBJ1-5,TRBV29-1,CSVVEAVNQPQHF
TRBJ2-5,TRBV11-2,CASSSLGGGETQYF
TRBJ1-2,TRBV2,CASSPRWTDYGYTF
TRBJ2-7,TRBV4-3,CASSHRQGADYEQYF
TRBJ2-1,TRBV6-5,CASNVQTDLYNEQFF
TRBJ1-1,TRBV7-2,CASSWVEGTEAFF
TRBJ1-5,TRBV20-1,CSASVGQPQHF
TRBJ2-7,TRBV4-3,CASSQAQTYEQYF
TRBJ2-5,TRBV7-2,CASSLLPSGGAETQYF
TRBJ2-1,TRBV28,CASSLAGEGYNEQFF
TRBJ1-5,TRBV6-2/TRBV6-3,CASSYPGEIQPQHF
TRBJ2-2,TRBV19,CASNTQPTGIWAELFF
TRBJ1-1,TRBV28,CASSLWDRGAFF
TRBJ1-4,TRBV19,CASFGSSGRKNEKLFF
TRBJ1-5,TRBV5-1,CASSERTGVNQPQHF
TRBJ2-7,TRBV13,CASSSFSEGENEQYF
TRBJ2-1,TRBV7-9,CASSSPLTGNEQFF
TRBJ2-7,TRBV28,CASGTPNVHEQYF
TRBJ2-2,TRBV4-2,CATQGGFGELFF
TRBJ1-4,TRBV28,CASGTVATNEKLFF
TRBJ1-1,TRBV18,CASSPQYIGTGGSLTEAFF
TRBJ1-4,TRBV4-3,CASSQDLGRDQNEKLFF
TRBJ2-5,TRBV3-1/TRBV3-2,CASSLRTTQETQYF
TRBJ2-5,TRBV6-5,CASSYWDSQETQYF
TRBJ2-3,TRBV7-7,CASSPLQGSTDTQYF
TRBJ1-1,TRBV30,CAWTPRKGNRDRNFNTEAFF
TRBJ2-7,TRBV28,CASTRGDYEQYF
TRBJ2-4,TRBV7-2,CASSLAPSAQNIQYF
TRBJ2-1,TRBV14,CASSRGLVGYNEQFF